Shown below are 22 T cell receptor beta chains from a single sample sequenced in a study of blood T cell repertoires in COVID-19. Assay used: immunoSEQ multiplex PCR; TCRdb lists only in-frame clones, some missing. The sample includes under 250,000 clones, roughly four fifths seen only once; the top ten take 4% to 5.5%. Sequences were obtained from peripheral blood. Receptors were obtained from a man aged 45 to 65 with active or convalescent COVID-19.

The chain has TRBV6-5 and TRBJ2-5, with TRBD1 matching over 7 bases. The length of the CDR3 is 14 residues. From germline, CDR1 is MNHEY and CDR2 SVGAGI. V trimming: 6 bases; J trimming: 5 bases; junction bases outside the gene matches: 9. CDR3 DNA sequence: TGTGCCAGCAGAAGGGGGCCTGATTCGGAGACCCAGTACTTC. Translating gives CASRRGPDSETQYF.

The chain joins TRBV5-6 to TRBJ1-2; no reliable D call. There are 15 residues in the CDR3. Deletions cut 2 bases from V and 7 bases from J, with 18 bases between. Germline values: CDR1 SGHDT, CDR2 YYEEEE. This CDR3 reads CASSFRVTTGLGYTF. The DNA of the CDR3 is TGTGCCAGCAGCTTTCGGGTCACCACTGGTCTTGGCTACACCTTC.

V is TRBV7-3 and J is TRBJ2-1, with 8 nucleotides matching TRBD1. This CDR3 region has 15 residues. The V gene end was trimmed by 2 bases and the J gene end by 7 bases; junction bases not matched to a gene: 7. Germline V lookup: CDR1 SGHTA, CDR2 FQGTGA. Written as DNA, the CDR3 is TGTGCCAGCAGCTTACGGCAGGGGGCTGCGAATGAGCAGTTCTTC. Translated, it gives CASSLRQGAANEQFF.

This clone was observed a handful of times. The chain carries TRBV19 and TRBJ1-2; 8 positions match TRBD1. Germline CDR1 and CDR2: LNHDA and SQIVND (reference sequence). Trimming at V came to 3 bases and at J to 5 bases, leaving 11 bases not matched to a gene. The CDR3 length is 16 residues. The CDR3 sequence: CASSIKGQGAGYGYTF. CDR3 bases: TGTGCCAGTAGTATCAAGGGGCAGGGGGCCGGATATGGCTACACCTTC. The full variable domain, completed using reference TRBV19 and TRBJ1-2, is DGGITQSPKYLFRKEGQNVTLSCEQNLNHDAMYWYRQDPGQGLRLIYYSQIVNDFQKGDIAEGYSVSREKKESFPLTVTSAQKNPTAFYLCASSIKGQGAGYGYTFGSGTRLTVV.

This chain uses TRBV11-2 with TRBJ2-7, with 9 bases fitting TRBD2. The CDR3 sequence is 16 residues long. V lost 5 bases to trimming and J lost 5 bases; unmatched junction nucleotides: 13. Germline V gene sequence: CDR1 SGHAT, CDR2 FQNNGV. The CDR3 sequence: CASSTQLAGATHEQYF. Here the CDR3 DNA reads TGTGCCAGCAGCACTCAGTTAGCGGGGGCAACTCACGAGCAGTACTTC.

V gene TRBV3-1 (or the pseudogene TRBV3-2) combines with J gene TRBJ2-3; 8 nucleotides agree with TRBD2. This CDR3 comprises 16 residues. Germline loops: CDR1 LGHDT, CDR2 YNNKEL (reference sequence). V gave up 4 bases and J gave up 5 bases; unmatched junction bases: 11. In nucleotides, the CDR3 is TGTGCCAGCAGCCTCGGGTTAGCGGGGTTGAAAGATACGCAGTATTTT. Encoded protein: CASSLGLAGLKDTQYF.

This clone was counted a single time. This rearrangement joins TRBV7-2 to TRBJ2-3; 10 bases are a match to TRBD2. The V and J ends lost 8 bases and 4 bases, in that order; junction bases with no gene match: 6. The CDR3 extends over 14 amino acids. Germline V lookup: CDR1 SGHTA, CDR2 FQGNSA. The CDR3: CASVPAGGADTQYF. CDR3 coding DNA: TGTGCCAGCGTACCAGCGGGGGGGGCAGATACGCAGTATTTT.

This clone appeared a few times. This chain links TRBV9 with TRBJ2-3, with D perhaps TRBD2 (6 bases). Germline V CDR1 and CDR2: SGDLS, YYNGEE. Trimming shortened V by 2 bases and J by 2 bases, and 9 bases separated the two germline ends. The CDR3 loop spans 14 amino acids. The CDR3 DNA reads as TGTGCCAGCAGCGTCCGGGACTCCACAGATACGCAGTATTTT. Translation: CASSVRDSTDTQYF.

V gene TRBV5-1 combines with J gene TRBJ1-4; D possibly corresponds to TRBD1 (5 bases). CDR1 and CDR2 (germline): SGHRS, YFSETQ. Trimming left V 4 bases short and J 4 bases short, with 14 bases between. The CDR3 contains 15 residues. The CDR3 DNA is TGCGCCAGCAGCATAGGGACTCTCGGTAATGAAAAACTGTTTTTT. This translates into CASSIGTLGNEKLFF.

This rearrangement joins TRBV11-2 to TRBJ1-1; 7 nucleotides line up with TRBD1. The V gene's germline CDR1 is SGHAT and CDR2 FQNNGV. The V and J ends lost 4 bases and 4 bases, in that order; junction bases with no gene match: 6. This CDR3 region has 14 residues. CDR3 amino acids: CASSWTGGLTEAFF. Written as DNA, the CDR3 is TGTGCCAGCAGCTGGACAGGCGGTCTCACTGAAGCTTTCTTT.

The chain joins TRBV29-1 to TRBJ2-2; D ambiguous. CDR1 is SQVTM and CDR2 is ANQGSEA in the germline V gene. This CDR3 is 13 amino acids long. V lost 7 bases and J lost 4, with 13 bases in between. In DNA form, the CDR3 reads TGCAGCGCTATGACAATGGGCACCGGGGAGCTGTTTTTT. This translates into CSAMTMGTGELFF.

This clone was recorded a few times. V gene TRBV14 combines with J gene TRBJ1-2; 9 positions agree with TRBD1. Per germline, CDR1 SGHDN and CDR2 FVKESK. The CDR3 has 15 residues. Trimming took 4 bases from V and 8 from J; bases not matched to a gene: 11. The CDR3 coding sequence is TGTGCCAGCAGCCTCCGACAGGGGGGGTTCGAGGGCTACACCTTC. Its translation is CASSLRQGGFEGYTF.

This chain uses TRBV7-6 with TRBJ2-7; a possible D gene is TRBD2 (6 bases). Deletions cut 3 bases from V and 0 bases from J, with 18 bases between. The germline V gene has CDR1 SGHVS and CDR2 FNYEAQ. The CDR3 loop spans 17 amino acids. The CDR3 sequence is CASSFGRGGLSSYEQYF. The CDR3, as DNA: TGTGCCAGCAGCTTCGGGCGGGGAGGTTTGAGCTCCTACGAGCAGTACTTC.

The chain uses TRBV2 and TRBJ1-1; 8 positions agree with TRBD1. Germline CDR1 is SNHLY and CDR2 is FYNNEI. CDR3 length: 15 residues. The junction had 12 bases not matched to a gene; V was cut back by 1 base and J by 11 bases. CDR3 loop: CASSEGGQGTSGAFF. The CDR3 DNA sequence: TGTGCCAGCAGTGAAGGCGGACAGGGCACCTCTGGGGCTTTCTTT.

The rearrangement joins TRBV27 to TRBJ2-3; TRBD1 matches 9 bases. Trimming removed 1 base from V and 4 bases from J; junction bases left unmatched: 6. The CDR3 extends over 16 amino acids. Per the germline V gene, CDR1 is MNHEY and CDR2 is SMNVEV (reference sequence). The CDR3 loop is CASSLWTGDQADTQYF. The CDR3 region has the DNA TGTGCCAGCAGTTTATGGACAGGGGATCAGGCAGATACGCAGTATTTT.

V usage is TRBV19 and J usage is TRBJ1-3; D gene unclear. The V gene lost 5 bases and the J gene lost 4 bases, with 9 bases spanning the gap. This CDR3 region has 13 residues. Germline V gives CDR1 LNHDA, CDR2 SQIVND (reference sequence). The CDR3 reads CASSEFFGNTIYF. The CDR3 DNA follows: TGTGCCAGTAGTGAGTTTTTCGGAAACACCATATATTTT.

The chain has TRBV30 and TRBJ1-5, with 9 bases fitting TRBD1. V was pared by 3 bases and J by 0 bases, with 3 bases of the junction left unmatched. Looked up from germline, CDR1 is GTSNPN and CDR2 is SVGIG (reference sequence). This CDR3 is 15 amino acids long. CDR3 region: CAWRGTGHSNQPQHF. CDR3 bases: TGTGCCTGGAGGGGGACAGGGCATAGCAATCAGCCCCAGCATTTT. Supplemented by reference TRBV30 and TRBJ1-5, the full variable domain reads SQTIHQWPATLVQPVGSPLSLECTVEGTSNPNLYWYRQAAGRGLQLLFYSVGIGQISSEVPQNLSASRPQDRQFILSSKKLLLSDSGFYLCAWRGTGHSNQPQHFGDGTRLSIL.

V is TRBV30 and J is TRBJ2-7; 8 bases line up with TRBD1. The CDR3 has 13 amino acids. Germline V gene data show CDR1 as GTSNPN and CDR2 as SVGIG (reference sequence). V shed 3 bases and J 2 bases; nucleotides not matched to a gene: 3. DNA of the CDR3: TGTGCCTGGAGGACAGGGGACCCCTACGAGCAGTACTTC. It yields the protein CAWRTGDPYEQYF.

V gene TRBV7-6 combines with J gene TRBJ2-1; 7 bases match TRBD1. This CDR3 has 15 residues. V lost 5 bases to trimming and J lost 5 bases; unmatched junction nucleotides: 9. Germline assignment: CDR1 SGHVS and CDR2 FNYEAQ. CDR3 DNA sequence: TGTGCCAGCAGCCTACGACAGGGTCGGAACAATGAGCAGTTCTTC. Encoded protein: CASSLRQGRNNEQFF.

The chain uses TRBV14 and TRBJ2-1; D uncertain. The V end lost 5 bases, the J end lost 6 bases, and 20 bases lay between the germline ends. This CDR3 region has 16 residues. Germline V gives CDR1 SGHDN, CDR2 FVKESK. This chain's CDR3 is CASSDLSSLGANEQFF. The CDR3 DNA sequence: TGTGCCAGCAGCGACCTTAGCTCGTTAGGTGCCAATGAGCAGTTCTTC.

This clone was found once. The DNA of the CDR3 is TGTGCCAGTAGGCAGGGGACCGGGGAGCTGTTTTTT. Protein sequence: CASRQGTGELFF. The chain has TRBV19 and TRBJ2-2; maybe TRBD1 (6 bases). The CDR3 length is 12 residues. Trimming took 6 bases from V and 5 from J, leaving 7 bases between them. Germline assignment: CDR1 LNHDA and CDR2 SQIVND (reference sequence).

This chain connects TRBV28 to TRBJ2-2, with D unclear. The CDR3 spans 13 residues. In germline, CDR1 is MDHEN, CDR2 SYDVKM. V was clipped by 6 bases and J by 5 bases, with 10 bases between them. CDR3 sequence: CASRAEVTGELFF. DNA of the CDR3: TGTGCCAGCAGGGCTGAGGTAACCGGGGAGCTGTTTTTT.